The next 18 T cell receptor beta chains were all read from a single sample in a study of blood T cell repertoires in COVID-19. Using immunoSEQ multiplex PCR, the repertoire was profiled, and TCRdb retains in-frame clones only, with some absent. The data show 150,000 to 200,000 clones, 85% to 90% seen once. Sequencing was carried out using peripheral blood. These receptor sequences come from a human donor in a cohort sampled during active COVID-19.

V and J are TRBV5-4 and TRBJ2-3, with TRBD2 matching 9 bases. This CDR3 comprises 18 residues. The V gene's germline CDR1 is SGHNT and CDR2 YYREEE (reference sequence). V gave up 3 bases and J gave up 4 bases; unmatched junction bases: 15. CDR3 loop: CASSSLSSSGITSDTQYF. The CDR3 DNA sequence: TGTGCCAGCAGCTCCCTCTCTTCTAGCGGGATAACTTCAGATACGCAGTATTTT.

The chain employs TRBV7-8 and TRBJ2-7; weak D call: TRBD2 (7 bases). This CDR3 region has 17 residues. Between the trimmed V and J ends, which lost 5 bases and 2 bases, there was a span of 22 bases. The germline CDR1 and CDR2 sequences are SGHVS and FQNEAQ. The CDR3 DNA reads TGTGCCAGCAGCGACGAACTCCCAGGGGAGGGGGCCTACGAGCAGTACTTC. Translation gives CASSDELPGEGAYEQYF.

The chain links TRBV10-1 to TRBJ2-1; TRBD2 matches at 8 bases. This CDR3 contains 13 residues. CDR1 and CDR2 (germline): WNHNN, SYGVQD (reference sequence). Trimming took 5 bases from V and 6 from J; bases not matched to a gene: 3. The CDR3 nucleotides read TGCGCCAGCAGTCGGGAGGGCCTCAATGAGCAGTTCTTC. It yields the protein CASSREGLNEQFF.

The chain has TRBV7-2 and TRBJ1-6; 7 bases align to TRBD1. Trimming cost V 5 bases and J 5 bases; bases outside gene matches: 6. CDR3 length: 15 residues. CDR1 and CDR2 from the germline V gene are SGHTA and FQGNSA. Here the CDR3 reads CASSRTGTNNSPLHF. CDR3 coding DNA: TGTGCCAGCAGCCGGACAGGAACAAATAATTCACCCCTCCACTTT. The whole variable domain, filled in from reference TRBV7-2 and TRBJ1-6, reads GAGVSQSPSNKVTEKGKDVELRCDPISGHTALYWYRQSLGQGLEFLIYFQGNSAPDKSGLPSDRFSAERTGGSVSTLTIQRTQQEDSAVYLCASSRTGTNNSPLHFGNGTRLTVT.

The V and J genes are TRBV10-3 and TRBJ1-6; 7 positions agree with TRBD1. The CDR3 length is 13 residues. The ends lost 6 bases at V and 7 bases at J; junction bases unmatched: 3. Germline CDR1 and CDR2: ENHRY and SYGVKD. CDR3 region: CAISGTANSPLHF. As DNA, the CDR3 is TGTGCCATCAGCGGGACAGCGAATTCACCCCTCCACTTT.

The V call is TRBV1, the J call TRBJ2-1; the table's D call, TRBD2, has no DNA check behind it. TRBV1 is designated a pseudogene. The CDR3 has 16 amino acids. The CDR3 DNA reads as TGCACCAGCAGCCCCCTTCCCAGACTAGACTCGAGTGAGCAGTTCTTC. Translating gives CTSSPLPRLDSSEQFF.

The chain is built from TRBV28 and TRBJ1-4; TRBD1 agrees at 8 bases. CDR1 and CDR2 (germline): MDHEN, SYDVKM. CDR3 length equals 14 residues. V lost 6 bases to trimming and J lost 7 bases; unmatched junction nucleotides: 7. In nucleotides, the CDR3 is TGTGCCAGCAGCGACAGGGGCGATCGTGAAAAACTGTTTTTT. This translates into CASSDRGDREKLFF.

The chain employs TRBV19 and TRBJ1-2; the match to TRBD1 covers 7 bases. The CDR3 covers 16 residues. Trimming removed 7 bases from V and 6 bases from J; junction bases left unmatched: 17. Germline CDR1 reads LNHDA; CDR2 reads SQIVND (reference sequence). The CDR3 bases are TGTGCCAGTAACAATCCGAGACAGGGTCAAGTGGATGGCTACACCTTC. As protein: CASNNPRQGQVDGYTF.

This chain connects TRBV2 to TRBJ1-4, with TRBD1 matching 11 bases. Germline V gene sequence: CDR1 SNHLY, CDR2 FYNNEI. The CDR3 is made up of 14 amino acids. V shed 7 bases, J shed 5 bases, and the junction held 3 bases outside the gene matches. Here the CDR3 DNA reads TGTGCCAGCACCGGGACAGGGGGAAATGAAAAACTGTTTTTT. Translation: CASTGTGGNEKLFF. Full variable domain (rest looked up from reference TRBV2 and TRBJ1-4): EPEVTQTPSHQVTQMGQEVILRCVPISNHLYFYWYRQILGQKVEFLVSFYNNEISEKSEIFDDQFSVERPDGSNFTLKIRSTKLEDSAMYFCASTGTGGNEKLFFGSGTQLSVL.

The CDR3 here is CASSEASLHDPETGNTDTQYF. The CDR3 DNA follows: TGTGCCAGCAGTGAAGCTTCCCTTCATGATCCGGAGACAGGAAACACAGATACGCAGTATTTT. The chain combines TRBV2 with TRBJ2-3; possibly TRBD1 for D (6 bases). The germline CDR1 and CDR2 sequences are SNHLY and FYNNEI. The CDR3 spans 21 residues. Trimming removed 0 bases at V and 2 bases at J, with 27 bases between.

The chain has TRBV10-2 and TRBJ1-2; TRBD1 might be the D (5 bases). Trimming stripped 3 bases from V and 2 bases from J, with 10 bases between. The germline gives CDR1 WSHSY, CDR2 SAAADI. The CDR3 runs 14 residues. CDR3 coding DNA: TGCGCCAGCAGTGACGAGACAGCCAACTATGGCTACACCTTC. Protein sequence: CASSDETANYGYTF.

This chain uses TRBV6-2 or TRBV6-3 with TRBJ2-5, with D tentatively TRBD2 (6 bases). The CDR3 is made up of 16 amino acids. The V and J ends lost 2 bases and 5 bases respectively, with 18 bases between them. Germline assignment: CDR1 MNHEY and CDR2 SVGEGT. CDR3 sequence reads: CASSYNTGDRKETQYF. The CDR3, as DNA: TGTGCCAGCAGTTACAATACGGGGGATAGGAAGGAGACCCAGTACTTC.

The chain combines TRBV6-5 with TRBJ1-1; no clear D gene. CDR1 and CDR2 (germline): MNHEY, SVGAGI. CDR3 length equals 13 residues. Trimming took 10 bases from V and 0 from J, leaving 12 bases between them. For the CDR3, the DNA is TGTGCCACCTCAGGCGCCATGAACACTGAAGCTTTCTTT. Protein: CATSGAMNTEAFF.

The chain is built from TRBV3-1 (or the pseudogene TRBV3-2) and TRBJ2-5; D is possibly TRBD1 (5 bases). CDR1 and CDR2 from the germline V gene are LGHDT and YNNKEL (reference sequence). Trimming shortened V by 5 bases and J by 6 bases, and 19 bases separated the two germline ends. The CDR3 loop spans 15 amino acids. CDR3 residues: CASSGLSGRVKTQYF. In DNA form, the CDR3 reads TGTGCCAGCAGCGGCTTGAGTGGCAGGGTAAAGACCCAGTACTTC.

The V gene is TRBV19, the J gene TRBJ2-5, with 10 bases lining up with TRBD2. Trimming cost V 5 bases and J 4 bases; bases outside gene matches: 19. Germline lookup yields CDR1 LNHDA and CDR2 SQIVND (reference sequence). The CDR3 runs 19 residues. CDR3 protein: CASSPGRRLAGALGETQYF. The CDR3 region has the DNA TGTGCCAGTAGTCCAGGCCGCCGGCTAGCGGGAGCGTTAGGAGAGACCCAGTACTTC.

The V and J genes are TRBV6-4 and TRBJ2-1, with 15 positions matching TRBD2. Trimming took 5 bases from V and 8 from J; bases not matched to a gene: 7. Germline CDR1 reads MRHNA; CDR2 reads SNTAGT. The CDR3 contains 16 residues. CDR3 amino acids: CASSRTSGGGWDEQFF. The CDR3 DNA reads TGTGCCAGCAGTCGGACTAGCGGGGGGGGTTGGGATGAGCAGTTCTTC.

V gene TRBV30 combines with J gene TRBJ2-7; TRBD1 matches 9 bases. The CDR3 runs to 10 residues. J gave up 9 bases and V 5 bases, and 2 bases lay outside the gene matches. Per the germline V gene, CDR1 is GTSNPN and CDR2 is SVGIG (reference sequence). This CDR3 reads CAWGTGRQYF. Written as DNA, the CDR3 is TGTGCCTGGGGGACAGGGCGGCAGTACTTC.

The chain joins TRBV28 to TRBJ2-2; 7 bases are shared with TRBD1. CDR1 is MDHEN and CDR2 is SYDVKM in the germline V gene. The CDR3 contains 16 residues. With V trimmed by 5 bases and J by 1 base, 7 bases remained unmatched. DNA for the CDR3: TGTGCCAGCAGTCCCCATGGGACAGAGAACACCGGGGAGCTGTTTTTT. Translation gives CASSPHGTENTGELFF.